This record concerns one T cell receptor beta chain sequence. Its antigen is still unknown. The CDR3 contains 14 residues. V trimming: 6 bases; J trimming: 4 bases; junction bases outside the gene matches: 6. The V gene's germline CDR1 is MNHEY and CDR2 SVGAGI. This sample stems from a study of beta chain features in type 1 diabetes. Expressed TCRB transcripts were sequenced because the entire RNA isolate underwent reverse transcription. The assay was immunoSEQ multiplex PCR, and TCRdb's table has in-frame clones only and misses some. The sample includes approximately 150,000 clones, 8.5% to 12% seen only once; the top ten take about 1.3%. A single heparinised blood sample, averaging about 120 mL, was obtained per donor. Purity of each sorted population was above 95%. Study-wide points: The study notes PCR might favor shorter templates equally in patients and controls.

J is TRBJ1-2 and V is TRBV6-5; 9 positions agree with TRBD1. The receptor was isolated from a man between 18 and 35 years old in good health. Sequenced sample: naive CD4+ T cells from blood. CDR3 nucleotides: TGTGCCAGCAGGGAGACAGGGGGGTCCTATGGCTACACCTTC. This codes for CASRETGGSYGYTF.